This TCR beta chain was found in a study of cytomegalovirus exposure and HLA in healthy donors. Vbeta (60) and Jbeta (13) primers were used in the PCR. Libraries were prepared by immunoSEQ multiplex PCR; TCRdb keeps only in-frame clonotypes and omits some of them. Of more than 95,000 clones detected, approximately 64% appear once; the ten largest clones hold roughly 3%. With respect to this clone: What it recognizes is unknown.

This CDR3 is 16 amino acids long. V lost 6 bases, J lost 2 bases, and 17 bases lay in between. CDR1 is MNHNY, CDR2 SVGAGI, per germline (reference sequence). Study-wide results and limits: Productive status was seen about 87% or about 30% of the time for most TCR beta V segments in an earlier analysis. In vitro, a few CMV-associated chains proved specific for CMV antigens. For most TCR sequences rarity was the rule, although some public TCRs occurred in many donors.

V is TRBV6-6 and J is TRBJ2-4, with TRBD2 as a possible D gene (6 bases). The receptor comes from a man aged 60 to 69 in good health and CMV-seronegative. Sequencing was performed on PBMCs. CDR3 residues: CASSPSAAGPKNIQYF. In DNA, the CDR3 is TGTGCCAGCAGCCCCTCCGCGGCGGGGCCCAAAAACATTCAGTACTTC.